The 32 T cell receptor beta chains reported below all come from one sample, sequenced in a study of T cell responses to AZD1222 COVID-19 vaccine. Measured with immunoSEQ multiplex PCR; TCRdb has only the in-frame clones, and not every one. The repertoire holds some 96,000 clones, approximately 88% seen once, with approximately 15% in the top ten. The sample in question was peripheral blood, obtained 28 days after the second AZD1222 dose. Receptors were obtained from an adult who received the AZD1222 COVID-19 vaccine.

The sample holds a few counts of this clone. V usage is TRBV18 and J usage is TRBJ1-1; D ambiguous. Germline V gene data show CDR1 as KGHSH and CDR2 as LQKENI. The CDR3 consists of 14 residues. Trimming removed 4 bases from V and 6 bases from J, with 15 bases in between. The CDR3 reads CASSLSSSWAEAFF. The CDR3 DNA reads TGTGCCAGCTCACTATCAAGCAGTTGGGCTGAAGCTTTCTTT. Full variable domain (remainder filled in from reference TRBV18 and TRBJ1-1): NAGVMQNPRHLVRRRGQEARLRCSPMKGHSHVYWYRQLPEEGLKFMVYLQKENIIDESGMPKERFSAEFPKEGPSILRIQQVVRGDSAAYFCASSLSSSWAEAFFGQGTRLTVV.

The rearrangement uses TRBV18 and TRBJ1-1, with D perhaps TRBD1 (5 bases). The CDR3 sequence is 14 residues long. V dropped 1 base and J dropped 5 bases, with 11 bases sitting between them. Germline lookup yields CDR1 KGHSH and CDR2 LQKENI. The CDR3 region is CASSPRGVSTEAFF. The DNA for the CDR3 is TGTGCCAGCTCACCACGAGGGGTGAGTACTGAAGCTTTCTTT.

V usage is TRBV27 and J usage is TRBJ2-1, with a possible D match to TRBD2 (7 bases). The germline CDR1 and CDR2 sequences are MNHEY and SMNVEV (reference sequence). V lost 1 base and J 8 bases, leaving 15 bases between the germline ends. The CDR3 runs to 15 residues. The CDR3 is CASSLWDRGAHEQFF. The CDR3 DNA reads TGTGCCAGCAGTTTATGGGACCGGGGGGCACATGAGCAGTTCTTC.

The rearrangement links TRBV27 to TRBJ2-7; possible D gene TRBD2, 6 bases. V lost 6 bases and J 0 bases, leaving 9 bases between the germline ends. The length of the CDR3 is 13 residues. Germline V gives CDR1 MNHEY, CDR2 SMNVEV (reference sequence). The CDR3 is CASRRGSSYEQYF. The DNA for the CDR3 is TGTGCCAGCAGGCGGGGAAGCTCCTACGAGCAGTACTTC.

The CDR3, as DNA: TGTGCCAGCACCGCCAGTCCGGAGACCCAGTACTTC. Protein product: CASTASPETQYF. The chain employs TRBV6-5 and TRBJ2-5; D unresolved. Germline CDR1 and CDR2: MNHEY and SVGAGI. This CDR3 is 12 amino acids long. V lost 7 bases and J lost 5, with 11 bases in between.

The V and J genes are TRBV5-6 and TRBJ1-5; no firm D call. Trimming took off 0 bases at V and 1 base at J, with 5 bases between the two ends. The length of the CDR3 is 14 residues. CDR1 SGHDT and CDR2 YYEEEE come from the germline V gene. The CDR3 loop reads CASSLEKSNQPQHF. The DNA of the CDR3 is TGTGCCAGCAGCTTGGAAAAAAGCAATCAGCCCCAGCATTTT. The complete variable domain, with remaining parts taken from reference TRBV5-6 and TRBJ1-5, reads DAGVTQSPTHLIKTRGQQVTLRCSPKSGHDTVSWYQQALGQGPQFIFQYYEEEERQRGNFPDRFSGHQFPNYSSELNVNALLLGDSALYLCASSLEKSNQPQHFGDGTRLSIL.

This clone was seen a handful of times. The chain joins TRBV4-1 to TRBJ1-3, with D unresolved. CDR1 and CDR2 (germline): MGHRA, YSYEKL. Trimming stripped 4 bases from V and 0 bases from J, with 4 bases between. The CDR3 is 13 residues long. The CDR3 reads CASSLVSGNTIYF. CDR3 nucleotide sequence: TGCGCCAGCAGCCTGGTCTCTGGAAACACCATATATTTT.

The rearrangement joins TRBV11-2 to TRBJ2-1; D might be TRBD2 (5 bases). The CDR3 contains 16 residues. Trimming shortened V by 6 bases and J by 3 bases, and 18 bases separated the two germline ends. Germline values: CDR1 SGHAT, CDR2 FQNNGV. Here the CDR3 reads CASSLFEGVFYNEQFF. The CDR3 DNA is TGTGCCAGCAGTCTTTTTGAGGGAGTTTTCTACAATGAGCAGTTCTTC. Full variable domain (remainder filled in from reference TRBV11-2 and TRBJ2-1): EAGVAQSPRYKIIEKRQSVAFWCNPISGHATLYWYQQILGQGPKLLIQFQNNGVVDDSQLPKDRFSAERLKGVDSTLKIQPAKLEDSAVYLCASSLFEGVFYNEQFFGPGTRLTVL.

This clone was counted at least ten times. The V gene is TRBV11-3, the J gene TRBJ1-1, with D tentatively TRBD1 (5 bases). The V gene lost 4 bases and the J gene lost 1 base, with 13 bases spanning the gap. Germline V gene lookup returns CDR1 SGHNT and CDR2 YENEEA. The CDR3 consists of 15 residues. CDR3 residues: CASSSKLRGNTEAFF. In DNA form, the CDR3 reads TGTGCCAGCAGCTCCAAACTGAGGGGGAACACTGAAGCTTTCTTT. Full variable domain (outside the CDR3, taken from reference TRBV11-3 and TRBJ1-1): EAGVVQSPRYKIIEKKQPVAFWCNPISGHNTLYWYLQNLGQGPELLIRYENEEAVDDSQLPKDRFSAERLKGVDSTLKIQPAELGDSAVYLCASSSKLRGNTEAFFGQGTRLTVV.

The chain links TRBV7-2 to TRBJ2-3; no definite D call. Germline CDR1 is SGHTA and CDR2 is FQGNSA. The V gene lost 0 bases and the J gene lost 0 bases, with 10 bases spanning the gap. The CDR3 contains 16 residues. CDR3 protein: CASSLAGSDSTDTQYF. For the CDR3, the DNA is TGTGCCAGCAGCTTAGCTGGCAGCGATAGCACAGATACGCAGTATTTT.

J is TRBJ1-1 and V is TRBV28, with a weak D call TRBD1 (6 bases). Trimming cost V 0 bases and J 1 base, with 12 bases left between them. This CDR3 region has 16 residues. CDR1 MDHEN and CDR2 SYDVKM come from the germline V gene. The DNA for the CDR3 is TGTGCCAGCAGTTTATGGGGGGGCACGGGGAACACTGAAGCTTTCTTT. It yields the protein CASSLWGGTGNTEAFF.

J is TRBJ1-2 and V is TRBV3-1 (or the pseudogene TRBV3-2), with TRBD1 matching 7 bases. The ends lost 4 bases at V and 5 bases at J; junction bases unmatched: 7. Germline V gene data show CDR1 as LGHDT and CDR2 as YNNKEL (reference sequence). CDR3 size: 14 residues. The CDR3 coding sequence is TGTGCCAGCAGCCCTTCGTGGGACAGTTATGGCTACACCTTC. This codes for CASSPSWDSYGYTF.

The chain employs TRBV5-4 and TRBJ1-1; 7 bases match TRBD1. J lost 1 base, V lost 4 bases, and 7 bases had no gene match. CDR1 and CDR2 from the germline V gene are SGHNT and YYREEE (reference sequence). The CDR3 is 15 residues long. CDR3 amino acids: CASSQLQGWNTEAFF. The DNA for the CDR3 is TGTGCCAGCAGCCAACTACAGGGGTGGAACACTGAAGCTTTCTTT.

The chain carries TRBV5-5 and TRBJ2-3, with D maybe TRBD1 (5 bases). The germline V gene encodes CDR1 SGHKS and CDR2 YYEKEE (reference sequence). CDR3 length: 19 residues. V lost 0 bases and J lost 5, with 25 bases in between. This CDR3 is CASSLEGQGLLVLLDTQYF. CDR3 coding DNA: TGTGCCAGCAGCTTGGAGGGGCAGGGTTTATTGGTTTTGTTAGATACGCAGTATTTT.

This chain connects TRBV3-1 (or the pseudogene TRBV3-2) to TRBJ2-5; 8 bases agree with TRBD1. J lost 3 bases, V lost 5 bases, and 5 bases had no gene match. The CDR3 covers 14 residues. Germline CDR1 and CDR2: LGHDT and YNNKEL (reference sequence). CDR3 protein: CASSTRQGKETQYF. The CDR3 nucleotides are TGTGCCAGCAGCACCCGACAGGGGAAAGAGACCCAGTACTTC.

CDR3: CASSYTRNTEAFF. The CDR3 region has the DNA TGTGCCAGCAGTTATACCAGGAACACTGAAGCTTTCTTT. The rearrangement uses TRBV6-5 and TRBJ1-1; D remains ambiguous. The CDR3 extends over 13 amino acids. V lost 3 bases and J lost 1, with 6 bases in between. Germline V gene sequence: CDR1 MNHEY, CDR2 SVGAGI.

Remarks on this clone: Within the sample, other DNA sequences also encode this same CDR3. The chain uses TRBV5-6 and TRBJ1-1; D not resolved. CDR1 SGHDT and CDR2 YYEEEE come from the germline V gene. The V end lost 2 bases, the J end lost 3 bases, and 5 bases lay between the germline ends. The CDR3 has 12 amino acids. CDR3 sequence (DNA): TGTGCCAGCAGCTTAGAGGACACTGAAGCTTTCTTT. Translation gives CASSLEDTEAFF.

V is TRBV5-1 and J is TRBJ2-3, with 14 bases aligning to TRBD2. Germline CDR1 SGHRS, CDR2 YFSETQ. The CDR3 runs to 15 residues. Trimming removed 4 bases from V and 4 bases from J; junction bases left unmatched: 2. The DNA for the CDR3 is TGCGCCAGCAGCCGACTAGCGGGGGGGCCAGATACGCAGTATTTT. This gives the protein CASSRLAGGPDTQYF.

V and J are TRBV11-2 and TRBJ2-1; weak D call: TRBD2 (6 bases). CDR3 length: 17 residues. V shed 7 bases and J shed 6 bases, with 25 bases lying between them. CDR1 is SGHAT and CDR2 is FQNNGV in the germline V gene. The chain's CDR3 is CASTPFKVAALFNEQFF. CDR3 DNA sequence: TGTGCCAGCACCCCCTTCAAGGTAGCGGCCCTTTTCAATGAGCAGTTCTTC.

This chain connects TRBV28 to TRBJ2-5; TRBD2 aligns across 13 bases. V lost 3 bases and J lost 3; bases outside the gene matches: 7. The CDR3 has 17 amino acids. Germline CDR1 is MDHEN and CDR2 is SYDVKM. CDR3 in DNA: TGTGCCAGCAGTTTCCCGCGCGGGACTAGCGGGAAAGAGACCCAGTACTTC. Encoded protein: CASSFPRGTSGKETQYF.

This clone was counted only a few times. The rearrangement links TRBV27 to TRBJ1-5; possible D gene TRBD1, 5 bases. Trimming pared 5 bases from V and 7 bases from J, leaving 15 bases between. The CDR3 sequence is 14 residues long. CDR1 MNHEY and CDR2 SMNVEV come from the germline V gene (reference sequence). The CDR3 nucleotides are TGTGCCAGCAGTCCGGGCTCAGGGAGCCAGCCCCAGCATTTT. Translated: CASSPGSGSQPQHF.

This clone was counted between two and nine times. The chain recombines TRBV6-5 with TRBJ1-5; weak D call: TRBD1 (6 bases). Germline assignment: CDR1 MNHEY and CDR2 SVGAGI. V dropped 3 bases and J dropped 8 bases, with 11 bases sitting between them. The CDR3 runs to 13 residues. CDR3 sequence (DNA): TGTGCCAGCAGTTATAGAGGGGGGAAGCCCCAGCATTTT. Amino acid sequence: CASSYRGGKPQHF.

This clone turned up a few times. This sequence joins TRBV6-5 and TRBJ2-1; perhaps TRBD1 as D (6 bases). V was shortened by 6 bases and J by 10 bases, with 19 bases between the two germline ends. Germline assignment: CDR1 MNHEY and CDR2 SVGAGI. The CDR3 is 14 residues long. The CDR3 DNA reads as TGTGCCAGCAGCAAATCCCGACAGGACTCCGAGCAGTTCTTC. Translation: CASSKSRQDSEQFF.

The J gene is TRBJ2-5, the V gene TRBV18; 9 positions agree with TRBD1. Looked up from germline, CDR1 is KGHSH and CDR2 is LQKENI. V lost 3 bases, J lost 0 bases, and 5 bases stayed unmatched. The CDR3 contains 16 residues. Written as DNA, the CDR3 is TGTGCCAGCTCACCCGGACAGGGGTTAGACCAAGAGACCCAGTACTTC. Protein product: CASSPGQGLDQETQYF. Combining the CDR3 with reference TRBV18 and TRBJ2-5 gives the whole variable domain NAGVMQNPRHLVRRRGQEARLRCSPMKGHSHVYWYRQLPEEGLKFMVYLQKENIIDESGMPKERFSAEFPKEGPSILRIQQVVRGDSAAYFCASSPGQGLDQETQYFGPGTRLLVL.

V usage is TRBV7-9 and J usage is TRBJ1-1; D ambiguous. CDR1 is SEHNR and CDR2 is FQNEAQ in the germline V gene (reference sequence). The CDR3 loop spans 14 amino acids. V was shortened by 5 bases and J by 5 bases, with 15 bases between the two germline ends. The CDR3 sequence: CASSENTRGTEAFF. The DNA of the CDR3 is TGTGCCAGCAGCGAGAACACGAGAGGGACTGAAGCTTTCTTT.

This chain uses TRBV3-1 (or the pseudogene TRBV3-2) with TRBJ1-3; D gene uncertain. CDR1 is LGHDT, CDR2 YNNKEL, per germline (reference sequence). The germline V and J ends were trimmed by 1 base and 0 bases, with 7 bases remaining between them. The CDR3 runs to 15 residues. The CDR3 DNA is TGTGCCAGCAGCCAAGTCAGTCCCTCTGGAAACACCATATATTTT. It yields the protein CASSQVSPSGNTIYF.

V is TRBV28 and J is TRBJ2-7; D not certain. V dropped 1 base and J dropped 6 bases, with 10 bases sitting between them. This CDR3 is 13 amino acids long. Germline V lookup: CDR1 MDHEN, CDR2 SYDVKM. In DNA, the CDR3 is TGTGCCAGCAGTTTATACTCGGCTTTCGAGCAGTACTTC. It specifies CASSLYSAFEQYF.

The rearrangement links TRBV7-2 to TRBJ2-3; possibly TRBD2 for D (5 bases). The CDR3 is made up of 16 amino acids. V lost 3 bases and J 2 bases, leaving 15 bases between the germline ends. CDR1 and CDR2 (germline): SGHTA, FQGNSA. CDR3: CASSLHQRRNTDTQYF. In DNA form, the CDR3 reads TGTGCCAGCAGCTTGCATCAGAGGAGGAACACAGATACGCAGTATTTT.

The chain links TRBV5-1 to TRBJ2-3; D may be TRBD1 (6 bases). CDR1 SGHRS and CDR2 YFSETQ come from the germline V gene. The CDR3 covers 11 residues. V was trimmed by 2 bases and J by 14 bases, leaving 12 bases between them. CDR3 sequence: CASSFGQLLYF. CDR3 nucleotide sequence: TGCGCCAGCAGCTTCGGACAGCTGCTGTATTTT.

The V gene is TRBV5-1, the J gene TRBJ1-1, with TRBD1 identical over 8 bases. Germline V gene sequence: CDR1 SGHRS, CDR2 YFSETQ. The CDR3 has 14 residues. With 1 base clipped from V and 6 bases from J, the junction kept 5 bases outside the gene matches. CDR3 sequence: CASSLRTGNAEAFF. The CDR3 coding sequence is TGCGCCAGCAGCTTGCGGACAGGGAATGCTGAAGCTTTCTTT. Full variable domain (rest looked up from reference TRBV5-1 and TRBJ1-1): KAGVTQTPRYLIKTRGQQVTLSCSPISGHRSVSWYQQTPGQGLQFLFEYFSETQRNKGNFPGRFSGRQFSNSRSEMNVSTLELGDSALYLCASSLRTGNAEAFFGQGTRLTVV.

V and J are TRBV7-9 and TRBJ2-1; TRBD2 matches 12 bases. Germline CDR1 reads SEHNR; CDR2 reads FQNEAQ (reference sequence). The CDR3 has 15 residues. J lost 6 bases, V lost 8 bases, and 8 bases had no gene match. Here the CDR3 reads CASSPGTSGSNEQFF. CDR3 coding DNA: TGTGCCAGCTCCCCTGGGACTAGCGGGTCCAATGAGCAGTTCTTC.

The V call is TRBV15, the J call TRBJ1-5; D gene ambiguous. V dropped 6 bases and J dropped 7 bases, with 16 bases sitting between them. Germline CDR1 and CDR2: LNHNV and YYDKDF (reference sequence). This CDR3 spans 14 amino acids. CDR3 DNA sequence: TGTGCCACCAGGGCAACCGTAAGCGAACAGCCCCAGCATTTT. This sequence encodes CATRATVSEQPQHF. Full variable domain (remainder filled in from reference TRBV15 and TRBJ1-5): DAMVIQNPRYQVTQFGKPVTLSCSQTLNHNVMYWYQQKSSQAPKLLFHYYDKDFNNEADTPDNFQSRRPNTSFCFLDIRSPGLGDTAMYLCATRATVSEQPQHFGDGTRLSIL.